This T cell receptor beta chain was captured by sequencing in a study of cytomegalovirus exposure and HLA in healthy donors. J gave up 4 bases and V 4 bases, and 12 bases lay outside the gene matches. Per germline, CDR1 GTSNPN and CDR2 SVGIG (reference sequence). The CDR3 totals 15 residues. PCR amplification relied on 60 Vbeta primers (plus 13 Jbeta primers). TCRdb's copy holds only in-frame clones and misses some; the assay was immunoSEQ multiplex PCR. Here the sample spans about 140,000 clones, 60% to 85% being singletons. The chain joins TRBV30 to TRBJ2-7, with TRBD1 identical over 8 bases. Material: PBMCs. The TCR originated in a male donor in good health and CMV-seronegative. The CDR3 sequence is CAWIGTGQEKYEQYF. CDR3 coding DNA: TGTGCCTGGATTGGAACGGGACAGGAAAAATACGAGCAGTACTTC.